The rows below give T cell receptor beta chains drawn from one sample of a study of blood T cell repertoires in COVID-19. Clones were read by immunoSEQ multiplex PCR, and TCRdb kept only the in-frame ones, dropping some. The table shows 120,000 to 150,000 clones, with around 87% occurring only once. The sample was PBMCs or T cells enriched from blood (not recorded which). These receptors came from a young woman with acute COVID-19. The CDR3 runs from the conserved cysteine through the conserved F or W. Fields, in order: D gene, J gene, clone size, V gene, CDR3 DNA, CDR3 protein. D genes are given only for firm matches. The size entry is marked missing in some rows and otherwise reads once, few, many or a size class.

>TRBD2|TRBJ2-7|-|TRBV4-2
TGTGCCAGCAGCCAAGACCCGGGACTATTCTACGAGCAGTACTTC
CASSQDPGLFYEQYF
>TRBD1|TRBJ2-1|-|TRBV28
TGTGCCAGCAGCCAACTCGGGACAGGGAAGTACAATGAGCAGTTCTTC
CASSQLGTGKYNEQFF
>-|TRBJ1-1|-|TRBV3-1/TRBV3-2
TGTGCCAGCAGCCCCGGGGGGACTGAAGCTTTCTTT
CASSPGGTEAFF
>TRBD2|TRBJ2-3|-|TRBV7-3
TGTGCCAGCAGCCCTAGCGGGTCAAACACAGATACGCAGTATTTT
CASSPSGSNTDTQYF
>-|TRBJ1-2|-|TRBV7-9
TGTGCCAGCAGCTTAGCGCAGGGGAGCATGGATGGCTACACCTTC
CASSLAQGSMDGYTF
>-|TRBJ1-1|-|TRBV18
TGTGCCAGCTCACTCTCAGGACAGCTACGCACTGAAGCTTTCTTT
CASSLSGQLRTEAFF
>-|TRBJ1-3|-|TRBV19
TGTGCCAGCGCCACGCAGGGCGGGAGAAACACCATATATTTT
CASATQGGRNTIYF
>-|TRBJ2-1|-|TRBV28
TGTGCCACCGAATCGAGGAGGGGGGGCTCCTACAATGAGCAGTTCTTC
CATESRRGGSYNEQFF
>TRBD1|TRBJ2-1|-|TRBV18
TGTGCCAGCTCACCCCCGACAGGGGGCGTTTGGAATGAGCAGTTCTTC
CASSPPTGGVWNEQFF
>TRBD2|TRBJ2-7|-|TRBV6-5
TGTGCCAGCGCAAGCGGGGGAGCTGGGGTATACGAGCAGTACTTC
CASASGGAGVYEQYF
>-|TRBJ2-7|-|TRBV5-6
TGTGCCAGCAGCTTGCAGACTAGTCCCTACGAGCAGTACTTC
CASSLQTSPYEQYF
>TRBD2|TRBJ2-3|-|TRBV24-1
TGTGCCACCAGTGATGGCCTTAGCGGGTACACAGATACGCAGTATTTT
CATSDGLSGYTDTQYF
>TRBD1|TRBJ1-1|once|TRBV30
TGTGCCTGGATTGGGACAGGGAGGAACACTGAAGCTTTCTTT
CAWIGTGRNTEAFF
>-|TRBJ1-2|-|TRBV7-9
TGTGCCAGCAGTTCGAACTATGGCTACACCTTC
CASSSNYGYTF
>TRBD1|TRBJ1-1|-|TRBV11-3
TGTGCCAGCAGTTTAGGGCAGGGGGAGAACACTGAAGCTTTCTTT
CASSLGQGENTEAFF
>-|TRBJ2-5|-|TRBV12-3/TRBV12-4
TGTGCCAGCAGTGGATTCGGGGAGACCCAGTACTTC
CASSGFGETQYF
>TRBD1|TRBJ2-7|-|TRBV27
TGTGCCAGCAGTTCCGGCCCGGGGGGACAGGGCTACGAGCAGTACTTC
CASSSGPGGQGYEQYF
>-|TRBJ1-6|once|TRBV5-1
TGCGCCAGCCAACGGGCAGGGGATAATTCACCCCTCCACTTT
CASQRAGDNSPLHF
>-|TRBJ1-4|-|TRBV4-2
TGTGCCAGCAGCCAAGTAAATGAAAAACTGTTTTTT
CASSQVNEKLFF
>TRBD1|TRBJ2-1|-|TRBV11-1
TGTGCCAGCAGCCGTGTAGGGGGCGCCTACAATGAGCAGTTCTTC
CASSRVGGAYNEQFF
>-|TRBJ1-6|-|TRBV10-3
TGTGCCATCAGTGAAGGACAGCCGAATAATTCACCCCTCCACTTT
CAISEGQPNNSPLHF
>TRBD2|TRBJ2-7|-|TRBV7-2
TGTGCCAGCAGCCCGCCGCGCCTAGCGGTCTACGAGCAGTACTTC
CASSPPRLAVYEQYF
>TRBD1|TRBJ1-1|-|TRBV28
TGTGCCAGCAGTTTAGTTGACAGGGTGAAAACTGAAGCTTTCTTT
CASSLVDRVKTEAFF
>TRBD2|TRBJ2-1|few|TRBV10-3
TGTGCCATCAGTGAGTCGAGCGGGAGGATCATCTTC
CAISESSGRIIF
>TRBD2|TRBJ2-5|-|TRBV6-2/TRBV6-3
TGTGCCAGCAGTTACTCGAGGGGACTACTCCAAGAGACCCAGTACTTC
CASSYSRGLLQETQYF
>-|TRBJ1-1|-|TRBV29-1
TGCAGCGTTGACCCAACTATGAACACTGAAGCTTTCTTT
CSVDPTMNTEAFF
>-|TRBJ2-5|-|TRBV5-4
TGTGCCAGCAGCGTGGGCAGCGGAGTCCAAGAGACCCAGTACTTC
CASSVGSGVQETQYF
>TRBD2|TRBJ2-3|-|TRBV6-2/TRBV6-3
TGTGCCAGCAGTTACTCGGTTAAACTAGCGGGAAGCACAGATACGCAGTATTTT
CASSYSVKLAGSTDTQYF
>-|TRBJ2-1|-|TRBV12-3/TRBV12-4
TGTGCCAGCAGGAAGAACCAGGTGGAGCAGTTCTTC
CASRKNQVEQFF
>TRBD2|TRBJ2-2|-|TRBV4-3
TGCGCCAGCAGCCAAGAGGGCCGCGGGAGGGCCGCCGGGGAGCTGTTTTTT
CASSQEGRGRAAGELFF
>TRBD2|TRBJ2-1|-|TRBV5-4
TGTGCCAGCAGCCCTAGCGGGGGGTACAATGAGCAGTTCTTC
CASSPSGGYNEQFF
>-|TRBJ2-3|-|TRBV6-5
TGTGCCAGCAGTTCGACTATCACAGATACGCAGTATTTT
CASSSTITDTQYF
>TRBD2|TRBJ2-3|-|TRBV29-1
TGCAGCGGTGGACTAGCGGGAAGCACAGATACGCAGTATTTT
CSGGLAGSTDTQYF
>-|TRBJ1-4|once|TRBV10-3
TGTGCCATCGCGGATCCGACAGCAACTAATGAAAAACTGTTTTTT
CAIADPTATNEKLFF
>TRBD1|TRBJ1-1|-|TRBV28
TGTGCCAGCAGTTTTCCAGGGACAGGGGGTGTGAACACTGAAGCTTTCTTT
CASSFPGTGGVNTEAFF
>-|TRBJ1-1|-|TRBV10-3
TGTGCCATCAGTGACCAGGGCACTGAAGCTTTCTTT
CAISDQGTEAFF
>-|TRBJ2-5|-|TRBV21-1
TGTGCCAGCAGCAAGCCAGGGGTTCGCCAAGAGACCCAGTACTTC
CASSKPGVRQETQYF
>TRBD2|TRBJ2-3|-|TRBV7-2
TGTGCCAGCAGACCCGGACTAGCGGGAGTTGGCGCAGATACGCAGTATTTT
CASRPGLAGVGADTQYF
>TRBD1|TRBJ1-6|-|TRBV15
TGTGCCACCAGCAGAGGGCCCGCCGGGACAGGGGACTCACCCCTCCACTTT
CATSRGPAGTGDSPLHF
>TRBD1|TRBJ1-2|-|TRBV3-1/TRBV3-2
TGTGCCAGCAGCCGACTAGACAGGGGGGGGCACTATGGCTACACCTTC
CASSRLDRGGHYGYTF
>-|TRBJ2-3|once|TRBV21-1
TGTGCCAGCACTCCCTGGGGGGGCAGCACAGATACGCAGTATTTT
CASTPWGGSTDTQYF
>-|TRBJ1-1|few|TRBV29-1
TGCAGCGTGGAGACGGTGACTGAAGCTTTCTTT
CSVETVTEAFF
>-|TRBJ2-2|-|TRBV29-1
TGCAGCGTTGTCGGGACACCCGCGAACACCGGGGAGCTGTTTTTT
CSVVGTPANTGELFF
>-|TRBJ2-1|-|TRBV4-3
TGCGCCAGCAGCCAAGACGGGCAGGGCTACAATGAGCAGTTCTTC
CASSQDGQGYNEQFF
>TRBD2|TRBJ2-1|once|TRBV5-1
TGCGCCAGCAGCTTGGTAGCCAATCTGGGACTAGCGCCTAGTAGGGAGCAGTTCTTC
CASSLVANLGLAPSREQFF
>TRBD2|TRBJ2-5|-|TRBV10-3
TGTGCCATCAGCAGGACTAGCGGGAGTGAGACCCAGTACTTC
CAISRTSGSETQYF
>-|TRBJ2-1|once|TRBV11-2
TGTGCCAGCAGCCTTCGAGACTACTACAATGAGCAGTTCTTC
CASSLRDYYNEQFF